The next 22 T cell receptor beta chains were all read from a single sample in a study of shared clonotypes between healthy human individuals. In the naive CD8 group, cells lacked CD45RO and were positively selected for CCR7, so terminally differentiated effector memory CD45RA+ cells were left out. Generated by immunoSEQ multiplex PCR, the TCRdb table keeps only in-frame clones and is missing some. The sample contains approximately 720,000 clones, under 95% of which appear only once. The specimen was naive CD8+ T cells sorted from blood. The source is a man aged 25 to 45 in good health.

The V call is TRBV6-5, the J call TRBJ1-5; a weak D match, TRBD1 (6 bases). The V and J ends lost 6 bases and 3 bases respectively, with 15 bases between them. Germline CDR1 and CDR2: MNHEY and SVGAGI. CDR3 length: 15 amino acids. The CDR3 DNA sequence: TGTGCCAGCAGCCTTCGGTGGGGGCACAATCAGCCCCAGCATTTT. The encoded protein is CASSLRWGHNQPQHF.

This chain uses TRBV7-7 with TRBJ2-1, with TRBD2 matching 9 bases. This CDR3 spans 15 amino acids. CDR1 and CDR2 (germline): SSHAT, FNYEAQ (reference sequence). Trimming took 2 bases from V and 6 from J; bases not matched to a gene: 5. The CDR3 sequence: CASSLLAGAPNEQFF. In DNA, the CDR3 is TGTGCCAGCAGCTTATTAGCGGGAGCCCCCAATGAGCAGTTCTTC.

The V and J genes are TRBV6-1 and TRBJ2-6; 9 bases match TRBD1. There are 19 residues in the CDR3. Germline V lookup: CDR1 MNHNS, CDR2 SASEGT. V lost 3 bases and J lost 1; bases outside the gene matches: 10. The CDR3 loop reads CASSDGLGQGGSGANVLTF. Here the CDR3 DNA reads TGTGCCAGCAGTGACGGATTGGGACAGGGAGGGTCTGGGGCCAACGTCCTGACTTTC.

This chain links TRBV6-6 with TRBJ2-7, with 9 nucleotides matching TRBD2. Germline V gives CDR1 MNHNY, CDR2 SVGAGI (reference sequence). Losses at the gene ends were 9 bases for V and 3 bases for J; bases not matched to a gene: 9. There are 14 residues in the CDR3. The CDR3 coding sequence is TGTGCCAGTAAGTTGGCTAGCGGGAACTACGAGCAGTACTTC. Residues: CASKLASGNYEQYF.

This clone was seen a single time. The rearrangement uses TRBV5-4 and TRBJ2-3; possible D gene TRBD2, 6 bases. V was trimmed by 5 bases and J by 3 bases, leaving 19 bases between them. The CDR3 contains 16 residues. In germline, CDR1 is SGHNT, CDR2 YYREEE (reference sequence). This CDR3 reads CASSSNIGTATDTQYF. CDR3 nucleotide sequence: TGTGCCAGCAGTAGTAATATAGGGACTGCTACAGATACGCAGTATTTT.

The chain combines TRBV7-9 with TRBJ2-7; D may correspond to TRBD1 or TRBD2 (5 bases each). The CDR3 covers 14 residues. V lost 1 base and J lost 2, with 9 bases in between. Germline V gene data show CDR1 as SEHNR and CDR2 as FQNEAQ (reference sequence). DNA of the CDR3: TGTGCCAGCAGCTTAGTCGGGGCAGCCTACGAGCAGTACTTC. Translating it yields CASSLVGAAYEQYF.

This chain connects TRBV11-2 to TRBJ2-3; D might be TRBD2 (6 bases). V dropped 0 bases and J dropped 4 bases, with 11 bases sitting between them. Germline V gene sequence: CDR1 SGHAT, CDR2 FQNNGV. The CDR3 length is 15 residues. CDR3 amino acids: CASSLDGSWADTQYF. The CDR3 coding sequence is TGTGCCAGCAGCTTAGACGGGAGTTGGGCAGATACGCAGTATTTT.

The rearrangement joins TRBV18 to TRBJ1-2; weak D call: TRBD1 (5 bases). This CDR3 comprises 13 residues. Looked up from germline, CDR1 is KGHSH and CDR2 is LQKENI. V lost 0 bases and J lost 4, with 6 bases in between. The CDR3 loop is CASSPPGPYGYTF. The CDR3 DNA reads TGTGCCAGCTCACCACCGGGACCCTATGGCTACACCTTC.

J is TRBJ2-7 and V is TRBV6-5; D is perhaps TRBD1 (6 bases). V was cut by 4 bases and J by 2 bases, with 12 bases left in between. The germline CDR1 and CDR2 sequences are MNHEY and SVGAGI. This CDR3 region has 14 residues. The CDR3 region has the DNA TGTGCCAGCAGTTTACGGGACAAAACCTACGAGCAGTACTTC. It specifies CASSLRDKTYEQYF.

The CDR3, as DNA: TGTGCCAGCAGTGATTTCACAGGGCAAGAGACCCAGTACTTC. It encodes CASSDFTGQETQYF. V and J are TRBV6-4 and TRBJ2-5; D possibly corresponds to TRBD1 (6 bases). The CDR3 covers 14 residues. The V and J ends lost 3 bases and 2 bases respectively, with 10 bases between them. CDR1 is MRHNA, CDR2 SNTAGT, per germline.

This sequence joins TRBV7-9 and TRBJ2-7, with TRBD2 matching 9 bases. Unmatched junction bases numbered 3, after V lost 1 base and J lost 2 bases. The CDR3 is 15 amino acids. In germline, CDR1 is SEHNR, CDR2 FQNEAQ (reference sequence). The CDR3 sequence is CASSLVPSGAYEQYF. CDR3 DNA sequence: TGTGCCAGCAGCTTAGTTCCTAGCGGGGCCTACGAGCAGTACTTC.

This rearrangement joins TRBV4-1 to TRBJ1-1; D may be TRBD1 (6 bases). Trimming shortened V by 0 bases and J by 3 bases, and 11 bases separated the two germline ends. The CDR3 spans 15 residues. CDR1 MGHRA and CDR2 YSYEKL come from the germline V gene. The CDR3 loop reads CASSQDQGRDTEAFF. Written as DNA, the CDR3 is TGCGCCAGCAGCCAAGATCAGGGGAGGGACACTGAAGCTTTCTTT.

Only one count was recorded for this clone. The chain uses TRBV2 and TRBJ1-5; D ambiguous. The ends were cut back, 4 bases at V and 2 bases at J, with 15 bases in the middle. Per germline, CDR1 SNHLY and CDR2 FYNNEI. There are 16 residues in the CDR3. The CDR3 reads CASSAQDFYGNQPQHF. CDR3 nucleotide sequence: TGTGCCAGCAGTGCTCAGGACTTTTATGGCAATCAGCCCCAGCATTTT.

The V and J genes are TRBV11-2 and TRBJ2-1, with 12 nucleotides matching TRBD2. CDR1 is SGHAT and CDR2 is FQNNGV in the germline V gene. V was clipped by 3 bases and J by 10 bases; unmatched bases: 16. This CDR3 region has 18 residues. Written as DNA, the CDR3 is TGTGCCAGCAGCTTGCCAAGCCAACTAGCGGGAGGCCTCCCCGAGCAGTTCTTC. Translated: CASSLPSQLAGGLPEQFF.

The chain links TRBV29-1 to TRBJ2-2; no definite D call. This CDR3 has 13 residues. In germline, CDR1 is SQVTM, CDR2 ANQGSEA. The ends were cut back, 8 bases at V and 0 bases at J, with 10 bases in the middle. CDR3 sequence (DNA): TGCAGCTTCCGACCGACGAACACCGGGGAGCTGTTTTTT. It codes for CSFRPTNTGELFF.

The chain combines TRBV2 with TRBJ2-5; the D is unclear. Germline CDR1 reads SNHLY; CDR2 reads FYNNEI. This CDR3 contains 21 residues. Trimming removed 8 bases from V and 7 bases from J, with 41 bases in between. The CDR3 loop reads CASCSRPNIGPERALIGTQYF. The CDR3 nucleotides are TGTGCCAGCTGCTCTAGGCCCAATATAGGACCAGAACGTGCTTTAATAGGGACCCAGTACTTC.

The chain joins TRBV5-1 to TRBJ1-1; possible D gene TRBD1, 6 bases. Germline CDR1 is SGHRS and CDR2 is YFSETQ. Trimming shortened V by 4 bases and J by 1 base, and 11 bases separated the two germline ends. CDR3 length: 14 amino acids. CDR3 in DNA: TGCGCCAGCAGCGCCGAGGGGGAGAACACTGAAGCTTTCTTT. It is translated as CASSAEGENTEAFF.

This sequence joins TRBV27 and TRBJ1-1; maybe TRBD1 (5 bases). This CDR3 has 12 amino acids. Trimming took off 10 bases at V and 8 bases at J, with 17 bases between the two ends. Germline V gene sequence: CDR1 MNHEY, CDR2 SMNVEV (reference sequence). This CDR3 is CATSMRGTEAFF. The CDR3 nucleotides read TGTGCCACCAGCATGAGGGGAACCGAAGCTTTCTTT.

The rearrangement links TRBV7-2 to TRBJ2-3, with D maybe TRBD2 (5 bases). V lost 5 bases and J 6 bases, leaving 27 bases between the germline ends. The CDR3 contains 18 residues. CDR1 is SGHTA and CDR2 is FQGNSA in the germline V gene. The CDR3 spells CASSEGIATIVSSDTQYF. As DNA, the CDR3 is TGTGCCAGCAGCGAGGGAATAGCGACTATAGTTTCATCGGATACGCAGTATTTT.

J is TRBJ2-3 and V is TRBV18; no firm D call. V was pared by 6 bases and J by 2 bases, with 18 bases between. Germline values: CDR1 KGHSH, CDR2 LQKENI. CDR3 size: 16 residues. The CDR3 protein is CASSAGRSQLTDTQYF. CDR3 coding DNA: TGTGCCAGCTCGGCCGGCAGATCGCAGCTCACAGATACGCAGTATTTT.

The V call is TRBV2, the J call TRBJ1-1; maybe TRBD1 (5 bases). CDR1 and CDR2 from the germline V gene are SNHLY and FYNNEI. The V end lost 9 bases, the J end lost 1 base, and 21 bases lay between the germline ends. The CDR3 runs 16 residues. The CDR3 spells CARMHGRGAENTEAFF. CDR3 DNA: TGTGCCAGAATGCATGGAAGGGGTGCGGAGAACACTGAAGCTTTCTTT.

The chain uses TRBV27 and TRBJ2-7; 10 bases line up with TRBD1. The CDR3 spans 16 residues. Trimming at V came to 4 bases and at J to 3 bases, leaving 9 bases not matched to a gene. From germline, CDR1 is MNHEY and CDR2 SMNVEV (reference sequence). The CDR3 bases are TGTGCCAGCAGTTCCTTTTCTGGGACAGGGGTCTACGAGCAGTACTTC. Translated, it gives CASSSFSGTGVYEQYF.